These 11 T cell receptor beta chains were sequenced from one sample in a study of T cells after yellow fever vaccination. Each CDR3 protein is one row after TCRdb ran MiXCR on the 5' RACE reads. Found here are hundreds of thousands of distinct CDR3 sequences, roughly a sixth of them singletons; the top ten hold about 18%. Sequenced material: PBMCs, taken about 5 days after the first yellow fever vaccination. These receptors came from a man aged 18 to 30 who received the YFV17D yellow fever vaccine.

This clonotype was observed a handful of times. The V and J genes are TRBV5-1 and TRBJ1-1; D might be TRBD1 (5 bases). Germline assignment: CDR1 SGHRS and CDR2 YFSETQ. V shed 4 bases and J shed 3 bases, with 10 bases lying between them. This CDR3 contains 13 residues. The CDR3 protein is CASSPGTYTEAFF. CDR3 in DNA: TGCGCCAGCAGCCCCGGGACTTACACTGAAGCTTTCTTT.

The rearrangement joins TRBV5-1 to TRBJ2-3, with 13 bases aligning to TRBD2. The CDR3 contains 18 residues. V was clipped by 0 bases and J by 4 bases; unmatched bases: 8. The V gene's germline CDR1 is SGHRS and CDR2 YFSETQ. The CDR3 coding sequence is TGCGCCAGCAGCTTGGCTACTAGCGGGGGGGAGGATTCAGATACGCAGTATTTT. It specifies CASSLATSGGEDSDTQYF.

The V call is TRBV20-1, the J call TRBJ1-6; D is possibly TRBD1 (6 bases). V was shortened by 0 bases and J by 2 bases, with 20 bases between the two germline ends. The CDR3 has 19 residues. Germline V gene sequence: CDR1 DFQATT, CDR2 SNEGSKA (reference sequence). The CDR3 sequence: CSARDDRTIPWPYNSPLHF. The CDR3 DNA is TGCAGTGCTAGAGACGACAGGACGATTCCATGGCCCTATAATTCACCCCTCCACTTT.

V is TRBV7-9 and J is TRBJ1-1; D call uncertain. Trimming cost V 2 bases and J 0 bases, with 13 bases left between them. CDR1 is SEHNR, CDR2 FQNEAQ, per germline (reference sequence). CDR3 length: 16 amino acids. The CDR3 is CASSLLRQMLNTEAFF. CDR3 DNA sequence: TGTGCCAGCAGCTTACTTCGCCAGATGTTGAACACTGAAGCTTTCTTT.

This clonotype has more than one count but fewer than ten. The chain joins TRBV7-2 to TRBJ2-5; 9 nucleotides agree with TRBD2. The CDR3 consists of 16 residues. Trimming cost V 1 base and J 4 bases; bases outside gene matches: 7. Looked up from germline, CDR1 is SGHTA and CDR2 is FQGNSA. CDR3 amino acids: CASSLESASGVETQYF. In nucleotides, the CDR3 is TGTGCCAGCAGCTTAGAGTCGGCTAGCGGGGTAGAGACCCAGTACTTC.

V gene TRBV7-9 combines with J gene TRBJ1-2, with TRBD1 matching over 10 bases. Germline trimming cut 3 bases from V and 3 bases from J; bases unmatched to any gene: 4. Per the germline V gene, CDR1 is SEHNR and CDR2 is FQNEAQ (reference sequence). The CDR3 loop spans 15 amino acids. CDR3 nucleotide sequence: TGTGCCAGCAGCTTTGGGACAGGGGTCGACTATGGCTACACCTTC. Amino acid sequence: CASSFGTGVDYGYTF. Filled out from reference TRBV7-9 and TRBJ1-2, the complete variable domain reads DTGVSQNPRHKITKRGQNVTFRCDPISEHNRLYWYRQTLGQGPEFLTYFQNEAQLEKSRLLSDRFSAERPKGSFSTLEIQRTEQGDSAMYLCASSFGTGVDYGYTFGSGTRLTVV.

In nucleotides, the CDR3 is TGTGCCAGCAGTGGAGGGCGCTATTTCGAGCCCCAGCATTTT. As protein: CASSGGRYFEPQHF. The V call is TRBV6-1, the J call TRBJ1-5, with D hard to call. CDR3 length: 14 amino acids. V was pared by 4 bases and J by 8 bases, with 15 bases between. CDR1 MNHNS and CDR2 SASEGT come from the germline V gene.

The chain links TRBV6-1 to TRBJ2-7; 7 nucleotides agree with TRBD1. Germline assignment: CDR1 MNHNS and CDR2 SASEGT. The CDR3 has 15 residues. The J segment lost 2 bases and the V segment lost 8 bases, leaving 12 bases of the junction unmatched. In DNA, the CDR3 is TGTGCCAGCCGTGCGAAGGGGGACAGCACCTACGAGCAGTACTTC. This encodes CASRAKGDSTYEQYF.

This clonotype turned up a few times. This rearrangement joins TRBV7-7 to TRBJ2-5; 8 bases are a match to TRBD1. CDR1 is SSHAT and CDR2 is FNYEAQ in the germline V gene (reference sequence). V dropped 3 bases and J dropped 4; count of bases not matched to a gene: 7. This CDR3 has 15 residues. The CDR3 DNA is TGTGCCAGCAGCTTTTCTAGGACAGGGTCAGAGACCCAGTACTTC. It codes for CASSFSRTGSETQYF.

A few counts support this clonotype. DNA for the CDR3: TGTGCCAGCTCGTCTTTCAGGGGCCGCACAGATACGCAGTATTTT. Protein: CASSSFRGRTDTQYF. The chain carries TRBV18 and TRBJ2-3, with D maybe TRBD1 (6 bases). Germline values: CDR1 KGHSH, CDR2 LQKENI. The CDR3 contains 15 residues. The V gene lost 6 bases and the J gene lost 1 base, with 14 bases spanning the gap.

V usage is TRBV7-9 and J usage is TRBJ2-1; 11 nucleotides align to TRBD2. The junction had 8 bases not matched to a gene; V was cut back by 4 bases and J by 6 bases. This CDR3 comprises 16 residues. Germline V lookup: CDR1 SEHNR, CDR2 FQNEAQ (reference sequence). In DNA, the CDR3 is TGTGCCAGCAGCTCCCCTTTAGCGGGGGGGCCCAATGAGCAGTTCTTC. It yields the protein CASSSPLAGGPNEQFF. Full variable domain (rest looked up from reference TRBV7-9 and TRBJ2-1): DTGVSQNPRHKITKRGQNVTFRCDPISEHNRLYWYRQTLGQGPEFLTYFQNEAQLEKSRLLSDRFSAERPKGSFSTLEIQRTEQGDSAMYLCASSSPLAGGPNEQFFGPGTRLTVL.